These T cell receptor beta chains were read from a single sample in a study of blood T cell repertoires in COVID-19. Sequencing used immunoSEQ multiplex PCR; TCRdb keeps in-frame clones, though not all of them. The sample carries 250,000 to 400,000 clones, around 86% recorded once. Sequencing was carried out using PBMCs or T cells enriched from blood (not recorded which). Source of these receptors: a man aged 60 to 69 who had recovered from COVID-19. Each CDR3 is given with its conserved first and last residue. The D gene is left open where the match is weak. Part of the rows lack a size; the others show once, few, many or a class for expanded clones.

NA	TRBV5-1	15	TRBJ1-3	once	TGCGCCAGCAGCAAAGACAGGAGCTCTGGAAACACCATATATTTT	CASSKDRSSGNTIYF
TRBD2	TRBV27	18	TRBJ2-3	NA	TGTGCCAGCACCACAGTTCGTGGGTTTGCGGGAGAGGCAGATACGCAGTATTTT	CASTTVRGFAGEADTQYF
TRBD1	TRBV11-3	17	TRBJ2-7	NA	TGTGCCAGCAGCTTAGTTCGCGGGACAGGGAGCTCCTACGAGCAGTACTTC	CASSLVRGTGSSYEQYF
TRBD2	TRBV19	16	TRBJ2-1	NA	TGTGCCAGTAGTATGGGCAGCGGGAGGGCTTACAATGAGCAGTTCTTC	CASSMGSGRAYNEQFF
TRBD1	TRBV5-1	17	TRBJ1-3	NA	TGCGCCAGCAGCAAAGCACCTGGACAGGGGTCTGGAAACACCATATATTTT	CASSKAPGQGSGNTIYF
TRBD1	TRBV5-1	14	TRBJ1-6	NA	TGCGCCAGCAGCTTCGGGACAGAAGCTTCACCCCTCCACTTT	CASSFGTEASPLHF
TRBD1	TRBV5-5	16	TRBJ1-4	NA	TGTGCCAGCAGCCTGTCCGCGGGACAGAACAATGAAAAACTGTTTTTT	CASSLSAGQNNEKLFF
NA	TRBV10-3	13	TRBJ2-1	NA	TGTGCCATCAGTGAGTTAGGGGTGTATGAGCAGTTCTTC	CAISELGVYEQFF
NA	TRBV11-2	12	TRBJ2-5	many	TGTGCCAGCAGCTATGCTCGGGAGACCCAGTACTTC	CASSYARETQYF
TRBD2	TRBV19	16	TRBJ2-3	NA	TGTGCCAGTAGTAAGGGCGGAGCGGGAAATACAGATACGCAGTATTTT	CASSKGGAGNTDTQYF
NA	TRBV5-1	15	TRBJ2-7	NA	TGCGCCAGCAGCTTGGGATGGGGACTTCTCTACGAGCAGTACTTC	CASSLGWGLLYEQYF
TRBD2	TRBV28	17	TRBJ2-3	once	TGTGCCAGCAGCCCCCGCGGCGGGAGAGCTAGCACAGATACGCAGTATTTT	CASSPRGGRASTDTQYF
TRBD2	TRBV5-6	14	TRBJ2-5	NA	TGTGCCAGCAGCCCTCGGACTAGCGGGAGGGCCGCTTACTTC	CASSPRTSGRAAYF
NA	TRBV12-3/TRBV12-4	13	TRBJ1-5	NA	TGTGCCAGCAGGCCCAACTTTAATCAGCCCCAGCATTTT	CASRPNFNQPQHF
TRBD2	TRBV20-1	14	TRBJ2-1	NA	TGCAGTGCTAGTCGGGTAGCGGGTTACAATGAGCAGTTCTTC	CSASRVAGYNEQFF
NA	TRBV29-1	13	TRBJ1-2	once	TGCAGCGTTGAATCATCCGCAGGGGATGGCTACACCTTC	CSVESSAGDGYTF
NA	TRBV7-9	13	TRBJ2-7	once	TGTGCCAGCAGCTTATCCGCGGGGGCGGGACAGTACTTC	CASSLSAGAGQYF
TRBD2	TRBV6-2/TRBV6-3	16	TRBJ2-5	NA	TGTGCCAGCAGTTACCAGGGACTAGCGGGAATAGAGACCCAGTACTTC	CASSYQGLAGIETQYF
TRBD2	TRBV7-3	15	TRBJ2-1	NA	TGTGCCAGCAGCCACGGACTAGCGGGAGCAGGTGAGCAGTTCTTC	CASSHGLAGAGEQFF
TRBD1	TRBV5-8	20	TRBJ1-5	NA	TGTGCCAGCAGTTTTCCCCAGGACAGGGGTCCCCTTTTTGGGAATCAGCCCCAGCATTTT	CASSFPQDRGPLFGNQPQHF
TRBD1	TRBV19	16	TRBJ1-5	NA	TGTGCCAGTAGTGCGACAGGGACATATAGCAATCAGCCCCAGCATTTT	CASSATGTYSNQPQHF
TRBD1	TRBV7-8	16	TRBJ1-6	NA	TGTGCCAGCAGCTTAGCGCAGGGGGCCTATAATTCACCCCTCCACTTT	CASSLAQGAYNSPLHF
TRBD2	TRBV11-1	15	TRBJ2-1	NA	TGTGCCAGCAGCTCACGACTAGCGGGAGATAATGAGCAGTTCTTC	CASSSRLAGDNEQFF
TRBD1	TRBV28	15	TRBJ1-4	NA	TGTGCCAGCAGTCCACGGACAGGGGTGGAGGAAAAACTGTTTTTT	CASSPRTGVEEKLFF
NA	TRBV9	17	TRBJ2-6	NA	TGTGCCAGCAGCAAACCCCAGGGGTCCCCTGGGGCCAACGTCCTGACTTTC	CASSKPQGSPGANVLTF
TRBD1	TRBV24-1	14	TRBJ2-1	NA	TGTGCCACCAGTGCTCCGGGGACAGGGAGGGAGCAGTTCTTC	CATSAPGTGREQFF
NA	TRBV5-1	14	TRBJ1-6	NA	TGCGCCAGCAGCCCGGGAGGGGAGAATTCACCCCTCCACTTT	CASSPGGENSPLHF
NA	TRBV6-5	13	TRBJ1-2	NA	TGTGCCAGCAGTTCGAGGGAGAACTATGGCTACACCTTC	CASSSRENYGYTF
NA	TRBV9	17	TRBJ2-5	NA	TGTGCCAGCAGCGTAGGGTGGCTGGGGCAGAATAAAGAGACCCAGTACTTC	CASSVGWLGQNKETQYF
NA	TRBV16	13	TRBJ2-3	few	TGTGCCAGCAGCCTACAGGGAACAGATACGCAGTATTTT	CASSLQGTDTQYF
TRBD1	TRBV5-1	18	TRBJ1-4	NA	TGCGCCAGCAGCCCCGATCTTCGACAGGGGGCAACTAATGAAAAACTGTTTTTT	CASSPDLRQGATNEKLFF
TRBD2	TRBV28	16	TRBJ2-1	NA	TGTGCCAGCGGGTCAGGCGGACTAGAAAAAAACAATGAGCAGTTCTTC	CASGSGGLEKNNEQFF